This T cell receptor (beta chain) was retrieved from a study of shared clonotypes between healthy human individuals. Whole-study findings and limits: Only a few donors were included, so the genetic and exposure-history diversity represented was limited. Collection of samples was limited to blood; tissue repertoires likely differ.

V dropped 8 bases and J dropped 4; count of bases not matched to a gene: 6. The CDR3 runs 14 residues. Germline assignment: CDR1 SSHAT and CDR2 FNYEAQ (reference sequence). A word on this clone: Antigen: not known.

Original data processing: ImmunoSEQ junction-only sequences lacked quality scores, so their filtering differed. Method: immunoSEQ multiplex PCR; TCRdb's copy keeps in-frame clones and lacks some. Clone size and V and J calls were adopted from that table, with D and trimming inferred from the DNA. The sample includes roughly 2,300,000 clones, 85% to 95% of them seen just once. The V gene is TRBV7-7, the J gene TRBJ2-3; TRBD2 aligns across 10 bases. Material for sequencing was naive CD4+ T cells from PBMCs. Specified subset: CD45RA+ positively selected. This clonotype originated in a man younger than 30 in good health. Some clones in this sample may be carry-over from other donors' samples. Here the CDR3 reads CASSSSGRADTQYF. For the CDR3, the DNA is TGTGCCAGCTCCTCTAGCGGGAGAGCAGATACGCAGTATTTT.